Listed below are T cell receptor beta chains from one sample, sequenced in a study of T cell repertoires in cytomegalovirus infection. TCRdb re-analysed the reads in MiXCR, keeping a single row per CDR3 protein. The sample yields about 250,000 distinct CDR3 sequences, approximately 17% seen once. Sequencing was done on a sample of CD8+ T cells from PBMCs. The source is a human donor in good health (CMV status not recorded). Some clones in this sample may be carry-over from other donors' samples. CDR3s include the opening cysteine and the closing phenylalanine or tryptophan. The order of the fields is CDR3 protein, J gene, V gene.

CDR3aa: CSAFDYSGGSQETQYF
j_gene: TRBJ2-5
v_gene: TRBV20-1

CDR3aa: CASWGRSGASYEQYF
j_gene: TRBJ2-7
v_gene: TRBV27

CDR3aa: CASSEWAAGGGYQETQYF
j_gene: TRBJ2-5
v_gene: TRBV25-1

CDR3aa: CAIRTTGTYSYNEQFF
j_gene: TRBJ2-1
v_gene: TRBV10-3

CDR3aa: CASSDDREGEQYF
j_gene: TRBJ2-7
v_gene: TRBV7-9

CDR3aa: CASSKEDTQYF
j_gene: TRBJ2-3
v_gene: TRBV13

CDR3aa: CASSYAIRRAGYEQYF
j_gene: TRBJ2-7
v_gene: TRBV6-5

CDR3aa: CASSPRGSGNLTGDEQYF
j_gene: TRBJ2-7
v_gene: TRBV11-2

CDR3aa: CASSQIRVRRDEKLFF
j_gene: TRBJ1-4
v_gene: TRBV7-9

CDR3aa: CSVETSGWGTDTQYF
j_gene: TRBJ2-3
v_gene: TRBV29-1

CDR3aa: CASSGSSPGGTSYEQYF
j_gene: TRBJ2-7
v_gene: TRBV7-9

CDR3aa: CASRIGPLAGGGNEQFF
j_gene: TRBJ2-1
v_gene: TRBV6-5

CDR3aa: CASSHRQGSYEQYF
j_gene: TRBJ2-7
v_gene: TRBV4-2

CDR3aa: CASSLIGLASYPSSYNEQFF
j_gene: TRBJ2-1
v_gene: TRBV11-1

CDR3aa: CASSQGGRTEAFF
j_gene: TRBJ1-1
v_gene: TRBV4-1

CDR3aa: CASSFLQGPQETQYF
j_gene: TRBJ2-5
v_gene: TRBV5-6

CDR3aa: CASRLTGQGSYNEQFF
j_gene: TRBJ2-1
v_gene: TRBV6-1

CDR3aa: CASRATGGNTGELFF
j_gene: TRBJ2-2
v_gene: TRBV28

CDR3aa: CASSLEFTSGGSYEQYF
j_gene: TRBJ2-7
v_gene: TRBV7-6

CDR3aa: CASSDPGVGSYEQYF
j_gene: TRBJ2-7
v_gene: TRBV2

CDR3aa: CSARDRSVGVGYTF
j_gene: TRBJ1-2
v_gene: TRBV20-1

CDR3aa: CSVEDRFSSYEQYF
j_gene: TRBJ2-7
v_gene: TRBV29-1

CDR3aa: CASSLGARTEAFF
j_gene: TRBJ1-1
v_gene: TRBV5-1

CDR3aa: CASSWRGHNPAETQYF
j_gene: TRBJ2-5
v_gene: TRBV11-2

CDR3aa: CSGDTITGELFF
j_gene: TRBJ2-2
v_gene: TRBV29-1

CDR3aa: CASSDGSGTGYYGYTF
j_gene: TRBJ1-2
v_gene: TRBV25-1

CDR3aa: CASSYSDLVNQPQHF
j_gene: TRBJ1-5
v_gene: TRBV6-2/TRBV6-3

CDR3aa: CSARTYNQPQHF
j_gene: TRBJ1-5
v_gene: TRBV20-1

CDR3aa: CASSFGRGTPSIPYTNTGELFF
j_gene: TRBJ2-2
v_gene: TRBV28

CDR3aa: CSARDLLNTGELFF
j_gene: TRBJ2-2
v_gene: TRBV20-1

CDR3aa: CASSQRASGEETQYF
j_gene: TRBJ2-5
v_gene: TRBV5-4

CDR3aa: CASSSSNGGGVGAFF
j_gene: TRBJ1-1
v_gene: TRBV7-2

CDR3aa: CASSFSEVSQPQHF
j_gene: TRBJ1-5
v_gene: TRBV7-9

CDR3aa: CASSSRIPPTTDTQYF
j_gene: TRBJ2-3
v_gene: TRBV6-5